A selection of T cell receptor beta chains follows, all from one sample in a study of regulatory T cells in long-lasting Graves disease. TCRdb reanalysed the multiplex PCR reads using MiXCR and keeps one entry per CDR3 protein. The top ten clones hold 18% of a sample with over 500,000 distinct CDR3 sequences, less than 20% of them seen once. These same records also appear under a second study, on T cells in Graves' hyperthyroidism and ophthalmopathy.

Specimen: peripheral blood mononuclear cells (PBMCs), collected at new diagnosis, from a patient treated with antithyroid drugs. All receptors derive from a woman aged 25 to 39 with Graves disease. Both conserved end residues are part of each CDR3. D genes are given only for firm matches. A row's size may be missing; if present it is once, few, many or a size class.

V gene	J gene	clone size	D gene	CDR3 protein	CDR3 DNA
TRBV28	TRBJ2-6	many	-	CASNDLRRRGAGANVLTF	TGTGCCAGCAACGACTTACGGAGAAGGGGGGCTGGGGCCAACGTCCTGACTTTC
TRBV3-1	TRBJ2-2	-	-	CASRVAANTGELFF	TGTGCCAGCAGAGTTGCGGCCAACACCGGGGAGCTGTTTTTT
TRBV20-1	TRBJ2-7	many	-	CSPLGTVSSYEQYF	TGCAGTCCCCTCGGAACAGTAAGCTCCTACGAGCAGTACTTC
TRBV2	TRBJ2-1	many	TRBD2	CASSEASGSTNEQFF	TGTGCCAGCAGTGAGGCTAGCGGGAGCACGAATGAGCAGTTCTTC
TRBV28	TRBJ1-1	-	TRBD1	CATKTGGQNTEAFF	TGTGCCACCAAGACAGGGGGCCAGAACACTGAAGCTTTCTTT
TRBV11-2	TRBJ2-1	many	TRBD2	CASSPSGRLGEQFF	TGTGCCAGCAGCCCTAGCGGACGCCTGGGTGAGCAGTTCTTC
TRBV9	TRBJ2-3	many	-	CASSSPGYTDTQYF	TGTGCCAGCAGCTCACCAGGCTACACAGATACGCAGTATTTT
TRBV2	TRBJ2-5	many	-	CASSQALGFRETQYF	TGTGCCAGCAGCCAAGCGCTGGGGTTCCGAGAGACCCAGTACTTC
TRBV5-8	TRBJ1-5	-	TRBD1	CASSLGTGQQPQHF	TGTGCCAGCAGCTTGGGGACAGGGCAACAGCCCCAGCATTTT
TRBV12-3/TRBV12-4	TRBJ2-7	-	-	CASTTRWGAPGGSYEQYF	TGTGCCAGCACCACAAGGTGGGGGGCCCCGGGGGGCTCCTACGAGCAGTACTTC
TRBV7-2	TRBJ1-1	many	-	CASRRDIMNTEAFF	TGTGCCAGCAGACGGGACATCATGAACACTGAAGCTTTCTTT
TRBV9	TRBJ2-2	-	-	CASSVEPTGELFF	TGTGCCAGCAGCGTAGAACCTACCGGGGAGCTGTTTTTT
TRBV5-6	TRBJ2-1	few	TRBD2	CASSLESGGVSYNEQFF	TGTGCCAGCAGCTTGGAGAGTGGGGGGGTCTCCTACAATGAGCAGTTCTTC
TRBV28	TRBJ1-1	-	-	CASSPGVRYTEAFF	TGTGCCAGCAGCCCAGGGGTTCGTTACACTGAAGCTTTCTTT
TRBV5-1	TRBJ2-7	few	TRBD2	CASSHERTSGSYEQYF	TGCGCCAGCAGCCACGAACGGACTAGCGGGAGTTACGAGCAGTACTTC
TRBV6-1	TRBJ1-4	many	-	CASSGIGSGPLELFF	TGTGCCAGCAGTGGAATTGGTTCCGGTCCTCTCGAACTGTTTTTT
TRBV12-3/TRBV12-4	TRBJ1-4	-	TRBD1	CASTPGQPAVEKLFF	TGTGCCAGCACCCCGGGACAGCCGGCCGTCGAAAAACTGTTTTTT
TRBV29-1	TRBJ1-1	-	-	CSAHPRVGDTEAFF	TGCAGCGCTCACCCCCGAGTGGGGGACACTGAAGCTTTCTTT
TRBV20-1	TRBJ2-1	-	-	CSARGERWQFF	TGCAGTGCTAGAGGAGAGAGGTGGCAGTTCTTC
TRBV7-9	TRBJ2-3	many	TRBD2	CASSLTSGSQTDTQYF	TGTGCCAGCAGCCTCACTAGCGGGAGTCAGACAGATACGCAGTATTTT
TRBV9	TRBJ1-1	-	TRBD1	CASSPDRVTVTEAFF	TGTGCCAGCAGCCCGGACAGGGTAACGGTGACTGAAGCTTTCTTT
TRBV5-1	TRBJ2-1	-	TRBD2	CASSLGLAGPNEQFF	TGCGCCAGCAGCTTGGGACTAGCGGGCCCCAATGAGCAGTTCTTC
TRBV7-8	TRBJ2-1	many	-	CASSLTSYPDEQFF	TGTGCCAGCAGCTTGACGTCATACCCTGATGAGCAGTTCTTC
TRBV20-1	TRBJ2-1	-	-	CSAVTPRDSLYNEQFF	TGCAGTGCGGTAACCCCCCGGGACTCTCTCTACAATGAGCAGTTCTTC
TRBV7-8	TRBJ2-2	many	-	CASSLVTRNRAGELFF	TGTGCCAGCAGCTTAGTGACGAGAAATCGGGCCGGGGAGCTGTTTTTT
TRBV19	TRBJ2-1	-	-	CASSTQYGTRGGEQFF	TGTGCCAGTAGTACCCAATACGGGACCAGGGGGGGTGAGCAGTTCTTC
TRBV30	TRBJ1-6	-	TRBD1	CAWSSRQGSANSPLHF	TGTGCCTGGAGTTCCCGACAGGGGTCGGCTAATTCACCCCTCCACTTT
TRBV7-2	TRBJ1-1	many	-	CASSLSGAMNTEAFF	TGTGCCAGCAGCTTAAGCGGGGCCATGAACACTGAAGCTTTCTTT
TRBV27	TRBJ1-1	many	-	CASRGDPMNTEAFF	TGTGCCAGCAGGGGCGACCCGATGAACACTGAAGCTTTCTTT
TRBV20-1	TRBJ1-5	many	-	CSAGNRVEQPQHF	TGCAGTGCTGGAAACAGGGTAGAGCAGCCCCAGCATTTT
TRBV27	TRBJ2-7	-	TRBD2	CASSTILADLYEQYF	TGTGCCAGCAGTACCATCCTAGCGGACCTCTACGAGCAGTACTTC
TRBV2	TRBJ2-1	many	TRBD1	CASSPKPPGQVNNEQFF	TGTGCCAGCAGTCCGAAGCCGCCGGGACAGGTCAACAATGAGCAGTTCTTC
TRBV27	TRBJ2-3	many	-	CASGPGGDTQYF	TGTGCCAGCGGTCCCGGGGGAGATACGCAGTATTTT
TRBV6-1	TRBJ2-2	-	TRBD2	CASSPTSGSPGELFF	TGTGCCAGCAGTCCGACTAGCGGGAGTCCCGGGGAGCTGTTTTTT
TRBV6-5	TRBJ2-3	-	TRBD2	CASSYSPSGGLPSDTDTQYF	TGTGCCAGCAGTTACTCTCCCAGCGGGGGGCTACCCTCCGACACAGATACGCAGTATTTT
TRBV5-1	TRBJ2-7	many	-	CASSQDTQVEQYF	TGCGCCAGCAGCCAAGACACTCAGGTCGAGCAGTACTTC
TRBV19	TRBJ2-2	-	-	CASSIDLGTGELFF	TGTGCCAGTAGTATAGATCTGGGCACCGGGGAGCTGTTTTTT
TRBV7-8	TRBJ1-5	many	TRBD1	CASSLFSGTASNQPQHF	TGTGCCAGCAGCTTATTCTCCGGGACAGCTAGCAATCAGCCCCAGCATTTT
TRBV5-1	TRBJ2-7	many	TRBD1	CASSLGTGTYEQYF	TGCGCCAGCAGCTTGGGGACAGGCACCTACGAGCAGTACTTC
TRBV2	TRBJ2-5	many	-	CASSEAVIVSSAWF	TGTGCCAGCAGTGAAGCGGTAATAGTTTCTTCGGCATGGTTC
TRBV2	TRBJ2-1	many	TRBD1	CASRQDRGYYNEQFF	TGTGCCAGCAGGCAGGACAGGGGTTATTACAATGAGCAGTTCTTC
TRBV5-1	TRBJ2-7	many	-	CASSTDAPSPYEQYF	TGCGCCAGCAGCACGGACGCCCCGAGTCCCTACGAGCAGTACTTC
TRBV28	TRBJ2-5	many	TRBD1	CASRPTGIETQYF	TGTGCCAGCAGGCCGACAGGGATAGAGACCCAGTACTTC
TRBV28	TRBJ2-7	-	TRBD2	CASSPSAGEAYEQYF	TGCGCCAGCAGCCCCTCAGCGGGAGAGGCCTACGAGCAGTACTTC
TRBV5-1	TRBJ2-1	-	TRBD2	CASSLAKTSGGSDYNEQFF	TGCGCCAGCAGCTTGGCCAAGACTAGCGGGGGATCCGACTACAATGAGCAGTTCTTC
TRBV7-2	TRBJ1-1	many	-	CASSLGLQGTNTEAFF	TGTGCCAGCAGCTTAGGACTTCAAGGTACGAACACTGAAGCTTTCTTT
TRBV5-1	TRBJ2-5	-	-	CASSEVGGRTLQETQYF	TGCGCCAGCAGCGAGGTAGGCGGCCGCACGCTCCAAGAGACCCAGTACTTC
TRBV7-6	TRBJ2-7	-	-	CASSANGEQYF	TGTGCCAGCAGCGCTAACGGTGAGCAGTACTTC